One sample yielded the 6 T cell receptor beta chains listed below, sequenced in a study of CD8 T cells in Susac syndrome (dated by TCRdb to the late 2010s). The library was generated by the immunoSEQ multiplex PCR assay. RNA was extracted with the RNeasy kit and about 0.5 to 1 ug was reverse transcribed using random hexamers. TCRdb cleaned the public reads at Q25 with fastp, built clones with MiXCR and kept in-frame beta chains. Here each entry gathers all rows of one CDR3 protein and keeps the most common genes and DNA. This sample has about 130,000 distinct CDR3 sequences in its table, and just under 95% of those were observed once. The ten largest make up roughly 0.2% of the sample. The sample was CD8+ T cells from PBMCs. All receptors come from a human donor with Susac syndrome.

The chain employs TRBV7-3 and TRBJ2-1, with TRBD2 matching over 15 bases. Germline loops: CDR1 SGHTA, CDR2 FQGTGA. V was pared by 5 bases and J by 3 bases, with 8 bases of the junction left unmatched. The CDR3 contains 18 residues. The CDR3 DNA follows: TGTGCCAGCAGCCCTCGGACTAGCGGGAGGGGTGGCTACAATGAGCAGTTCTTC. It translates to CASSPRTSGRGGYNEQFF.

The gene calls are TRBV27 and TRBJ2-3; D remains ambiguous. The length of the CDR3 is 13 residues. With 4 bases removed from V and 0 bases from J, the gap between germline ends came to 5 bases. From germline, CDR1 is MNHEY and CDR2 SMNVEV (reference sequence). The CDR3 sequence: CASSSDSTDTQYF. CDR3 nucleotide sequence: TGTGCCAGCAGTTCCGACAGCACAGATACGCAGTATTTT.

The V and J genes are TRBV5-4 and TRBJ2-1; 8 nucleotides align to TRBD2. Per germline, CDR1 SGHNT and CDR2 YYREEE (reference sequence). There are 15 residues in the CDR3. Trimming took 3 bases from V and 1 from J; bases not matched to a gene: 3. CDR3 DNA: TGTGCCAGCAGCTCCATAGCGGGGTCCTACAATGAGCAGTTCTTC. It yields the protein CASSSIAGSYNEQFF.

The chain combines TRBV5-1 with TRBJ2-3; 13 nucleotides match TRBD2. The CDR3 loop spans 17 amino acids. V dropped 0 bases and J dropped 6; count of bases not matched to a gene: 7. The germline V gene encodes CDR1 SGHRS and CDR2 YFSETQ. The CDR3 DNA reads TGCGCCAGCAGCTTGGGAACTAGCGGGAGGGCCGGGGATACGCAGTATTTT. Translating it yields CASSLGTSGRAGDTQYF.

The genes are TRBV4-1 and TRBJ2-7; D gene ambiguous. V lost 1 base and J 3 bases, leaving 13 bases between the germline ends. Germline V gene lookup returns CDR1 MGHRA and CDR2 YSYEKL. The CDR3 runs 15 residues. Here the CDR3 DNA reads TGCGCCAGCAGCCAAGTTGGGTTGGCGAGCTACGAGCAGTACTTC. Translation: CASSQVGLASYEQYF.

The chain employs TRBV4-1 and TRBJ2-7; no clear D. The CDR3 contains 14 residues. V lost 4 bases and J lost 3, with 13 bases in between. The germline V gene has CDR1 MGHRA and CDR2 YSYEKL. The CDR3 region is CASSPRTKSYEQYF. The CDR3 bases are TGCGCCAGCAGCCCAAGGACCAAAAGCTACGAGCAGTACTTC.